Listed below are T cell receptor beta chains from one sample, sequenced in a study of early T cells in non-severe SARS-CoV-2 infection. Each CDR3 protein gets one entry after TCRdb re-called the 5' RACE reads with MiXCR. Among 65,000 to 95,000 distinct CDR3 sequences listed, around 14% were seen once. Specimen: whole blood. The receptors here all came from an adult who was a healthcare worker with PCR-confirmed SARS-CoV-2 infection or an uninfected control (not recorded which). CDR3s include the opening cysteine and the closing phenylalanine or tryptophan. Fields, in order: V gene, clone size, J gene, D gene, CDR3 DNA, CDR3 protein. A D gene is named only where the DNA matches it firmly. Some rows have no size entry. The others give once, few or many, or a class for an expanded clone.

>TRBV6-2/TRBV6-3|NA|TRBJ2-7|NA
TGTGCCAGCACCAAAGGCTCCTACGAGCAGTACTTC
CASTKGSYEQYF
>TRBV7-2|NA|TRBJ2-1|NA
TGTGCCAGCAGCTTAGTAGGGACCTACAATGAGCAGTTCTTC
CASSLVGTYNEQFF
>TRBV5-4|few|TRBJ2-3|NA
TGTGCCAGCAGCGGCGGGGGCCACAATACAGATACGCAGTATTTT
CASSGGGHNTDTQYF
>TRBV29-1|NA|TRBJ2-3|NA
TGCAGCGTTGGGGGCAGGGCCACAGATACGCAGTATTTT
CSVGGRATDTQYF
>TRBV2|few|TRBJ2-7|TRBD1
TGTGCCAGCGGACAGGAGAGCTCCTACGAGCAGTACTTC
CASGQESSYEQYF
>TRBV6-1|many|TRBJ1-4|NA
TGTGCCAGCAATGGACAGCTCGAAAAACTGTTTTTT
CASNGQLEKLFF
>TRBV7-9|few|TRBJ2-7|NA
TGTGCCAGCAGCACCCCTAGCGAGCAGTACTTC
CASSTPSEQYF
>TRBV28|many|TRBJ1-2|NA
TGTGCCAGCAGCGACAGGTCCAGCTATGGCTACACCTTC
CASSDRSSYGYTF
>TRBV12-3/TRBV12-4|many|TRBJ2-3|TRBD1
TGTGCCAGCAGTTTAGGACAGGGCCTCCTGGGCACAGATACGCAGTATTTT
CASSLGQGLLGTDTQYF
>TRBV6-2/TRBV6-3|NA|TRBJ2-1|TRBD2
TGTGCCAGCAGGGGAACTAGCGGGGGCGCGGGTGAGCAGTTCTTC
CASRGTSGGAGEQFF
>TRBV5-5|few|TRBJ1-2|NA
TGTGCCAGCAGCCTGGAGAGGGTTTCTGGCTACACCTTC
CASSLERVSGYTF
>TRBV11-2|few|TRBJ2-2|TRBD2
TGTGCCAGCAGCTTGGGAACTAGCGGGGGTCGCACCGGGGAGCTGTTTTTT
CASSLGTSGGRTGELFF
>TRBV7-9|NA|TRBJ1-1|NA
TGTGCCAGCAGCCAAGTGGCCATCACTGAAGCTTTCTTT
CASSQVAITEAFF
>TRBV6-5|NA|TRBJ2-3|TRBD2
TGTGCCAGCAGTTCAACTAGCGGGGGGGCTAAGGCGCAGTATTTT
CASSSTSGGAKAQYF
>TRBV29-1|NA|TRBJ2-7|NA
TGCAGCGCGGGGAGGAGTTACGAGCAGTACTTC
CSAGRSYEQYF
>TRBV2|NA|TRBJ2-1|NA
TGTGCCAGCAGTGAAACTGCCAGAGTTTCTGAGCAGTTCTTC
CASSETARVSEQFF
>TRBV18|NA|TRBJ1-1|TRBD1
TGTGCCAGCTCAGCCACAGGGGAGGCTTTCTTT
CASSATGEAFF
>TRBV30|few|TRBJ2-5|TRBD2
TGTGCCTGGAGTGTACTAGCGGAAGAGACCCAGTACTTC
CAWSVLAEETQYF
>TRBV6-1|many|TRBJ1-1|NA
TGTGCCAGCAGCAAAACGGGTTCAGGGACTGAAGCTTTCTTT
CASSKTGSGTEAFF
>TRBV28|NA|TRBJ1-1|TRBD1
TGTGCCAGCAGCAACCAGGGGGCGCGCGCTGAAGCTTTCTTT
CASSNQGARAEAFF
>TRBV27|few|TRBJ1-2|NA
TGTGCCAGCAGCCCCCCCGACCTGACAGGCTCGTTCAGTGGCTACACCTTC
CASSPPDLTGSFSGYTF
>TRBV12-3/TRBV12-4|NA|TRBJ1-1|NA
TGTGCCAGCAGTCTCCGGATCACTGAAGCTTTCTTT
CASSLRITEAFF